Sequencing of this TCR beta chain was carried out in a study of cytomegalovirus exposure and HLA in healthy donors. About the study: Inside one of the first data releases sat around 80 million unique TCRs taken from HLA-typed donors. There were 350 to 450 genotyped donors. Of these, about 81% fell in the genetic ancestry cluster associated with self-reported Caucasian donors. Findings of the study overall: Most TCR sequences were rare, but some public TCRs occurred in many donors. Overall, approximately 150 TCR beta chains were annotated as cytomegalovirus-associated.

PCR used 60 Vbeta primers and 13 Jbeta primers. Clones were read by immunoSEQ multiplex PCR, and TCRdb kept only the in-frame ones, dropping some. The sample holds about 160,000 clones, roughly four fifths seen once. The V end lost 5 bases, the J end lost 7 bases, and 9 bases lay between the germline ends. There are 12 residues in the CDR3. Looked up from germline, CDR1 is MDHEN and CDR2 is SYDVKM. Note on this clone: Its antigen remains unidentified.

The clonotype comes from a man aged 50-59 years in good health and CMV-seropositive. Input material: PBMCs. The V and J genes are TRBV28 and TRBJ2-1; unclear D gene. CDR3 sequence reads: CASSPDKNEQFF. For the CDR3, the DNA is TGTGCCAGCAGTCCCGACAAGAATGAGCAGTTCTTC. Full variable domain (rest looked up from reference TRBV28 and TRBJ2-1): DVKVTQSSRYLVKRTGEKVFLECVQDMDHENMFWYRQDPGLGLRLIYFSYDVKMKEKGDIPEGYSVSREKKERFSLILESASTNQTSMYLCASSPDKNEQFFGPGTRLTVL.